Listed here is a single T cell receptor (beta chain). As yet, its antigen is unknown. Study processing details: ImmunoSEQ output lacked quality scores and full-length reads, limiting matched filtering. TCRdb's copy holds only in-frame clones and misses some; the assay was immunoSEQ multiplex PCR. Clonal size and the V and J genes are those of that table, whereas D and trimming came from the DNA. This sample has about 1.5 million clones, with roughly 96% found just once. This sample was included in a study of shared clonotypes between healthy human individuals. Study overall: The study drew on a couple of women and a few men aged 18 to 49 as donors.

Whole-study findings and limits: Clonotype sharing among donors, it was expected, would be affected by sequencing depth.

In germline, CDR1 is LGHNA, CDR2 YSLEER. There are 16 residues in the CDR3. The germline V and J ends were trimmed by 0 bases and 0 bases, with 11 bases remaining between them. This sequence originates from a man aged 30 to 39 in good health. V gene TRBV4-3 combines with J gene TRBJ2-5; D gene uncertain. The specimen was naive CD4+ T cells sorted from blood. Specified subset: CD45RA+ positively selected. The DNA for the CDR3 is TGCGCCAGCAGCCAAGAGGCGTCGTACGACCAAGAGACCCAGTACTTC. Its translation: CASSQEASYDQETQYF.